This T cell receptor beta chain was found in a study of T cells after yellow fever vaccination. MiXCR, applied by TCRdb to the 5' RACE reads, yields one record per CDR3 protein. Among hundreds of thousands of distinct CDR3 sequences listed, 3.6% were seen once. This CDR3 contains 18 residues. Trimming cost V 2 bases and J 7 bases; bases outside gene matches: 11. In germline, CDR1 is LGHNA, CDR2 YSLEER. The source of this sequence is a man in his late teens or twenties who received the YFV17D yellow fever vaccine. The V gene is TRBV4-3, the J gene TRBJ2-2; 12 positions agree with TRBD2. Sequenced material: PBMCs, taken on the day of the yellow fever booster vaccination. For the CDR3, the DNA is TGCGCCAGCAGCCAACGGTTTCTGACTAGCGGGGGTAGCGGGGAGCTGTTTTTT. Translated, it gives CASSQRFLTSGGSGELFF.